This TCR beta chain was profiled in a study of T-cell reconstitution after alpha-beta-depleted transplantation in children. TCRbeta library construction was performed incorporating unique molecular identifiers. Using its own MiXCR run on the PCR reads, TCRdb lists one record per CDR3 protein. The sample shows approximately 230,000 distinct CDR3 sequences, roughly a quarter of them seen only once. Ten or more counts support this clonotype. CDR1 and CDR2 from the germline V gene are MDHEN and SYDVKM. This CDR3 is built from 12 residues. V lost 5 bases, J lost 7 bases, and 5 bases stayed unmatched. The starting material was PBMCs, mostly from graft donor cells, obtained 360 days after TCRalphabeta/CD19-depleted stem cell transplant. The V and J genes are TRBV28 and TRBJ2-7; 7 bases agree with TRBD1. The TCR was taken from a female patient aged 2-9 years who had a stem cell transplant for congenital amegakaryocytic thrombocytopenia, so the T cells may come from the graft donor. The CDR3 sequence is CASSLTGFEQYF. DNA of the CDR3: TGTGCCAGCAGTCTGACAGGGTTTGAGCAGTACTTC. Variable domain in full (rest from reference TRBV28 and TRBJ2-7): DVKVTQSSRYLVKRTGEKVFLECVQDMDHENMFWYRQDPGLGLRLIYFSYDVKMKEKGDIPEGYSVSREKKERFSLILESASTNQTSMYLCASSLTGFEQYFGPGTRLTVT.